This T cell receptor (beta chain) emerged from a study of cytomegalovirus exposure and HLA in healthy donors (dated by TCRdb to about 2017). Study-wide context: The roughly 650 repertoires of the first cohort and the roughly 120 validation repertoires were produced on the same platform, according to a later analysis. High-throughput TCR immunosequencing, statistical association of individual TCRs with disease status, and machine learning were combined to predict cytomegalovirus infection status. In addition to the first cohort of about 650 subjects, a separate validation cohort of some 120 different subjects was used. The study aimed to test whether signatures of past pathogen exposure could be identified by cataloging public T cell receptors.

Study-wide conclusions, independent of this receptor: The validation cohort had no HLA typing available for a later analysis, so co-occurrence within that cohort was assessed over all 130 or so repertoires. It was suggested by the authors that the approach could potentially be generalized to other disease states and immunological phenotypes. In the study, around 150 TCR beta chains were listed as associated with cytomegalovirus. Cytomegalovirus status was reported to be diagnosed by the classifier with high specificity and sensitivity in both the original and validation cohorts. Most TCR sequences were seen in very few donors, while some public TCRs were found in many individuals. A few of the identified cytomegalovirus-associated TCR beta chains were confirmed in vitro to be specific for cytomegalovirus antigens. A later analysis found that TCRs clustered in the first cohort also tended to co-occur in the roughly 120 validation repertoires, with about 94% of cluster scores above 0.

The donors belonged to the validation cohort of roughly 120 subjects, which was separate from the approximately 660-subject first cohort. The CDR3 sequence holds 15 residues, the cysteine and phenylalanine included. This entry keeps only the CDR3 DNA: 45 bases, framed from base 1. At the junction V is shortened by 4 bases and J by 8 bases; bases outside the gene matches: 10. The germline V gene yields SGHDT for CDR1 and YYEEEE for CDR2. Preparation of the library involved the immunoSEQ multiplex PCR assay. Regarding the original processing steps: A statistical classification framework was built to diagnose cytomegalovirus status from the catalog of TCR beta chain sequences. As stored in TCRdb, this immuneACCESS dataset retains in-frame rearrangements with V and J assigned. A fraction of the clones does not appear; measured against another copy, unresolved V genes explain less than half of the discrepancy, and the remainder lacks a known reason. V and J calls and clone size are copied from that table; D and trimming were computed from the DNA. The sample profile shows approximately 210,000 clones; approximately 85% of them were found once. The leading ten clones occupy around 1.6% of the sample.

This clone was picked up many times. It has no known antigen specificity. Base qualities are missing; no much larger clone stands one base away. The rearrangement joined TRBV5-6 to TRBJ2-1; 9 bases in the middle match TRBD2. The specimen was PBMCs. This clonotype was obtained from a woman aged 18-30 years in good health and CMV-seronegative. For the CDR3, the sequence is CASSDSGGRYDEQFF. The nucleotide sequence reads as follows: TGTGCCAGCAGCGATAGCGGGGGAAGGTACGATGAGCAGTTCTTC.